The 11 T cell receptor beta chains given below trace back to one sample, sequenced in a study of blood T cell repertoires in COVID-19. The data were produced by immunoSEQ multiplex PCR, yet TCRdb's version contains in-frame clones alone and is incomplete. Among under 200,000 clones listed, around nine tenths were seen once. Sequencing was performed on peripheral blood. The source is an older man with acute or convalescent COVID-19.

The J gene is TRBJ1-2, the V gene TRBV28, with D maybe TRBD1 (5 bases). Trimming pared 9 bases from V and 3 bases from J, leaving 11 bases between. Germline lookup yields CDR1 MDHEN and CDR2 SYDVKM. The CDR3 is 12 residues long. The CDR3 loop is CASWGGHYGYTF. As DNA, the CDR3 is TGTGCCAGTTGGGGGGGTCACTATGGCTACACCTTC.

V gene TRBV6-2 or TRBV6-3 combines with J gene TRBJ2-1; 11 bases match TRBD2. The CDR3 is 17 amino acids. The germline V gene has CDR1 MNHEY and CDR2 SVGEGT. The V gene end was trimmed by 5 bases and the J gene end by 3 bases; junction bases not matched to a gene: 9. CDR3 sequence reads: CASSRSASGGIYNEQFF. CDR3 bases: TGTGCCAGCAGTCGTTCCGCTAGCGGGGGGATCTACAATGAGCAGTTCTTC.

A remark on this clone: Other nucleotide sequences in the sample specify the same CDR3. The CDR3 DNA reads as TGTGCCAGTAGTATACAAGGAGCCAACTATGGCTACACCTTC. This translates into CASSIQGANYGYTF. The chain links TRBV19 to TRBJ1-2; D call uncertain. V was clipped by 2 bases and J by 2 bases, with 9 bases between them. The CDR3 has 14 residues. In germline, CDR1 is LNHDA, CDR2 SQIVND (reference sequence).

For the CDR3, the DNA is TGTGCCAGCAGTTTAACAGGGTCCGAGCAGTACTTC. The encoded protein is CASSLTGSEQYF. The rearrangement links TRBV27 to TRBJ2-7; D is possibly TRBD1 (6 bases). The germline V gene encodes CDR1 MNHEY and CDR2 SMNVEV (reference sequence). Trimming removed 2 bases from V and 6 bases from J, with 8 bases in between. CDR3 length equals 12 residues.

This clone was detected once. The chain is built from TRBV14 and TRBJ1-1; TRBD1 is a possible D gene (6 bases). This CDR3 contains 13 residues. Germline values: CDR1 SGHDN, CDR2 FVKESK. V dropped 3 bases and J dropped 1 base, with 6 bases sitting between them. The CDR3 reads CASSQDRNTEAFF. The CDR3 DNA reads as TGTGCCAGCAGCCAGGACAGGAACACTGAAGCTTTCTTT.

The chain combines TRBV7-3 with TRBJ2-1; 12 bases are shared with TRBD2. Germline lookup yields CDR1 SGHTA and CDR2 FQGTGA. After removal of 0 bases from V and 6 bases from J, the junction contained 3 bases not matched to a gene. This CDR3 comprises 16 residues. The CDR3 is CASSLTILAGGNEQFF. The DNA for the CDR3 is TGTGCCAGCAGCTTAACAATACTAGCGGGGGGCAATGAGCAGTTCTTC.

The chain joins TRBV7-9 to TRBJ2-5; TRBD1 matches 11 bases. With 4 bases clipped from V and 5 bases from J, the junction kept 6 bases outside the gene matches. The germline gives CDR1 SEHNR, CDR2 FQNEAQ (reference sequence). This CDR3 region has 15 residues. CDR3 sequence (DNA): TGTGCCAGCAGCTCCGGGACAGGGGGTTCGGAGACCCAGTACTTC. Translating gives CASSSGTGGSETQYF.

V and J are TRBV19 and TRBJ2-1; possible D gene TRBD2, 5 bases. The ends were cut back, 2 bases at V and 8 bases at J, with 10 bases in the middle. CDR1 is LNHDA, CDR2 SQIVND, per germline (reference sequence). The CDR3 is 13 residues long. The CDR3 DNA follows: TGTGCCAGTAGTATAAGGATGAGGGATGAGCAGTTCTTC. Its protein product is CASSIRMRDEQFF.

This chain links TRBV28 with TRBJ1-2; D not certain. The CDR3 is made up of 13 amino acids. V shed 5 bases and J shed 7 bases, with 14 bases lying between them. Germline lookup yields CDR1 MDHEN and CDR2 SYDVKM. The CDR3 region has the DNA TGTGCCAGCAGTCTGACCCTTTCGGGTGGCTACACCTTC. This encodes CASSLTLSGGYTF.

The chain uses TRBV29-1 and TRBJ2-3; 7 positions match TRBD1. The germline gives CDR1 SQVTM, CDR2 ANQGSEA. Trimming took 6 bases from V and 2 from J; bases not matched to a gene: 20. The CDR3 runs 18 residues. The CDR3 coding sequence is TGCAGCGTGATGGGGGACAGAACTTCTTCGGGGCCCACAGATACGCAGTATTTT. It codes for CSVMGDRTSSGPTDTQYF.

The genes are TRBV6-2 or TRBV6-3 and TRBJ2-7, with a possible D match to TRBD2 (6 bases). Germline CDR1 is MNHEY and CDR2 is SVGEGT. V lost 6 bases and J lost 4, with 16 bases in between. The CDR3 extends over 14 amino acids. The CDR3 region has the DNA TGTGCCAGCAGCCCCGGGCGGGCGGGGTACGAGCAGTACTTC. This sequence encodes CASSPGRAGYEQYF.